Below, 27 T cell receptor beta chains from the same sample are listed, as sequenced in a study of T cells in Graves' hyperthyroidism and ophthalmopathy. RNA transcripts were the template for amplifying TCR beta CDR3 regions. Carried out on the TCR CDR3, a first-round RT-PCR used the HTBI primer set. TCRdb reprocessed the multiplex PCR reads with MiXCR, giving one entry per CDR3 protein. The sample records hundreds of thousands of distinct CDR3 sequences, 20% to 25% being singletons. Material: blood. These receptors all stem from a man aged 25-45 years with Graves' ophthalmopathy.

This clonotype was recorded a few times. The chain joins TRBV28 to TRBJ1-5; a weak D match, TRBD1 (6 bases). The germline V gene has CDR1 MDHEN and CDR2 SYDVKM. Trimming removed 11 bases from V and 2 bases from J, with 16 bases in between. The length of the CDR3 is 14 residues. The CDR3 reads CASHREWGNQPQHF. CDR3 nucleotides: TGTGCCTCACACAGGGAGTGGGGCAATCAGCCCCAGCATTTT.

V and J are TRBV12-3 or TRBV12-4 and TRBJ1-2; D unresolved. The CDR3 sequence is 13 residues long. V was cut by 3 bases and J by 4 bases, with 9 bases left in between. The DNA for the CDR3 is TGTGCCAGCAGTTTCGGGGAGGGCTATGGCTACACCTTC. Its translation is CASSFGEGYGYTF.

There are many counts of this clonotype. The genes are TRBV30 and TRBJ2-1; D tentatively fits TRBD1 or TRBD2 (6 bases each). Trimming shortened V by 5 bases and J by 4 bases, and 18 bases separated the two germline ends. The CDR3 runs 15 residues. Germline V gives CDR1 GTSNPN, CDR2 SVGIG (reference sequence). CDR3 in DNA: TGTGCCTGGGGCCGGGACCCGGGGGCTTACAATGAGCAGTTCTTC. Translating it yields CAWGRDPGAYNEQFF.

This clonotype was seen a few times. The rearrangement links TRBV4-1 to TRBJ2-3, with D unresolved. CDR1 and CDR2 from the germline V gene are MGHRA and YSYEKL. Trimming pared 0 bases from V and 5 bases from J, leaving 9 bases between. The CDR3 totals 14 residues. This CDR3 reads CASSQDPKGDTQYF. As DNA, the CDR3 is TGCGCCAGCAGCCAAGATCCGAAGGGAGATACGCAGTATTTT.

The table lists this clonotype with many counts. The V and J genes are TRBV12-3 or TRBV12-4 and TRBJ2-5, with 16 bases that match TRBD2. V dropped 5 bases and J dropped 4; count of bases not matched to a gene: 7. The CDR3 totals 17 residues. The DNA for the CDR3 is TGTGCCAGCAGTCCCGGGACTAGCGGGAGGGCCGCAGAGACCCAGTACTTC. It is translated as CASSPGTSGRAAETQYF.

This clonotype was counted only a few times. This sequence joins TRBV28 and TRBJ2-1; 10 bases fit TRBD1. The germline V gene encodes CDR1 MDHEN and CDR2 SYDVKM. V shed 4 bases, J shed 3 bases, and the junction held 12 bases outside the gene matches. The CDR3 consists of 18 residues. The CDR3 sequence: CASSSPTSGTGVYNEQFF. The CDR3 nucleotides are TGTGCCAGCAGTTCCCCAACCTCCGGGACAGGGGTCTACAATGAGCAGTTCTTC.

Notes on this clonotype: It may be a read error: a sequence one base away is much more abundant. V and J are TRBV28 and TRBJ2-3; D not certain. The CDR3 has 13 residues. From germline, CDR1 is MDHEN and CDR2 SYDVKM. V gave up 10 bases and J gave up 2 bases, with 13 bases separating them. The CDR3 sequence: CANRVDATDTQYF. Written as DNA, the CDR3 is TGTGCCAATAGGGTGGATGCCACAGATACGCAGTATTTT.

The rearrangement uses TRBV10-3 and TRBJ2-7; D uncertain. V was shortened by 0 bases and J by 1 base, with 16 bases between the two germline ends. The germline gives CDR1 ENHRY, CDR2 SYGVKD. This CDR3 is built from 17 residues. CDR3 DNA: TGTGCCATCAGTGAGTCGACTCCGAGGACGAGATCCTACGAGCAGTACTTC. Protein sequence: CAISESTPRTRSYEQYF.

A few counts support this clonotype. The V gene is TRBV20-1, the J gene TRBJ1-5, with a tentative D call TRBD1 (6 bases). V lost 3 bases and J lost 7, with 10 bases in between. This CDR3 has 12 residues. Germline lookup yields CDR1 DFQATT and CDR2 SNEGSKA (reference sequence). The CDR3 nucleotides read TGCAGTGCTAGGGGGGGCAGGCAGCCCCAGCATTTT. It yields the protein CSARGGRQPQHF.

The table lists this clonotype with a few counts. The rearrangement links TRBV11-2 to TRBJ1-6; 8 bases line up with TRBD1. Trimming cost V 4 bases and J 1 base; bases outside gene matches: 3. The CDR3 has 16 residues. Germline CDR1 is SGHAT and CDR2 is FQNNGV. CDR3 in DNA: TGTGCCAGCAGCTCGGGGGACAGGTCCTATAATTCACCCCTCCACTTT. Protein: CASSSGDRSYNSPLHF.

This clonotype was detected ten times or more. The gene calls are TRBV28 and TRBJ2-7; the D gene is possibly TRBD1 (5 bases). CDR1 and CDR2 from the germline V gene are MDHEN and SYDVKM. The length of the CDR3 is 14 residues. V lost 2 bases, J lost 0 bases, and 8 bases lay in between. CDR3 DNA: TGTGCCAGCAGTTTAGAGGACATCTCCTACGAGCAGTACTTC. Its translation: CASSLEDISYEQYF.

The chain couples TRBV9 to TRBJ1-1; maybe TRBD1 (5 bases). V was shortened by 0 bases and J by 1 base, with 7 bases between the two germline ends. The CDR3 has 14 amino acids. In germline, CDR1 is SGDLS, CDR2 YYNGEE. The CDR3 protein is CASSVAQENTEAFF. Here the CDR3 DNA reads TGTGCCAGCAGCGTAGCACAGGAGAACACTGAAGCTTTCTTT.

This clonotype was picked up a small number of times. The chain carries TRBV6-1 and TRBJ2-7, with TRBD2 as a possible D gene (5 bases). Looked up from germline, CDR1 is MNHNS and CDR2 is SASEGT. This CDR3 comprises 13 residues. V dropped 5 bases and J dropped 7 bases, with 15 bases sitting between them. The CDR3 nucleotides are TGTGCCAGCAGTTTTTTAACTCGGGGTGAGCAGTACTTC. This sequence encodes CASSFLTRGEQYF.

With regard to this clonotype: A much more abundant neighbour one base away suggests this may be a read error. This chain uses TRBV15 with TRBJ2-5; D remains unclear. There are 17 residues in the CDR3. CDR1 is LNHNV, CDR2 YYDKDF, per germline (reference sequence). The CDR3 is CATSRDLGPLYQEAQYF. The CDR3 coding sequence is TGTGCCACCAGCAGAGATCTAGGACCACTGTACCAAGAGGCCCAGTACTTC.

The table lists this clonotype with a few counts. The chain uses TRBV28 and TRBJ1-5; no definite D call. This CDR3 spans 16 amino acids. CDR1 and CDR2 from the germline V gene are MDHEN and SYDVKM. The V end was cut by 5 bases, the J end by 7 bases, with 21 bases between. The CDR3 reads CASSLLQNPPGQPQHF. The CDR3 nucleotides are TGTGCCAGCAGTCTCCTCCAGAACCCACCCGGCCAGCCCCAGCATTTT.

The chain couples TRBV24-1 to TRBJ2-1; D call uncertain. Deletions cut 5 bases from V and 6 bases from J, with 13 bases between. CDR3 length: 14 amino acids. Germline CDR1 and CDR2: KGHDR and SFDVKD. The CDR3 nucleotides are TGTGCCACCAGTGGGCCCCCTCCCGCCAATGAGCAGTTCTTC. As protein: CATSGPPPANEQFF.

The chain couples TRBV5-1 to TRBJ1-2; 7 nucleotides line up with TRBD1. Germline CDR1 and CDR2: SGHRS and YFSETQ. The CDR3 length is 13 residues. With 3 bases clipped from V and 4 bases from J, the junction kept 3 bases outside the gene matches. CDR3 sequence reads: CASSWDSIYGYTF. The CDR3 bases are TGCGCCAGCAGCTGGGACAGTATCTATGGCTACACCTTC.

There are a few counts of this clonotype. V is TRBV19 and J is TRBJ2-7; possibly TRBD2 for D (6 bases). V lost 3 bases, J lost 5 bases, and 20 bases lay in between. The CDR3 covers 16 residues. CDR1 is LNHDA, CDR2 SQIVND, per germline (reference sequence). CDR3 amino acids: CASSMSWDAGWDEQYF. The CDR3 DNA sequence: TGTGCCAGTAGTATGTCATGGGACGCGGGGTGGGACGAGCAGTACTTC.

This clonotype was counted between two and nine times. This chain joins TRBV6-1 and TRBJ2-1; D is perhaps TRBD1 or TRBD2 (5 bases each). Trimming pared 9 bases from V and 3 bases from J, leaving 12 bases between. The CDR3 consists of 13 residues. Germline-derived CDR1 and CDR2 are MNHNS and SASEGT. CDR3 in amino acids: CASRGPNYNEQFF. DNA for the CDR3: TGTGCCAGTCGGGGACCCAACTACAATGAGCAGTTCTTC.

This clonotype was recorded many times. This chain connects TRBV6-1 to TRBJ2-7; the match to TRBD1 covers 7 bases. From germline, CDR1 is MNHNS and CDR2 SASEGT. V shed 2 bases and J 0 bases; nucleotides not matched to a gene: 7. The CDR3 covers 16 residues. Here the CDR3 reads CASSEPPGQSSYEQYF. The CDR3, as DNA: TGTGCCAGCAGTGAACCTCCGGGACAGAGCTCCTACGAGCAGTACTTC.

This clonotype appeared a few times. J is TRBJ2-5 and V is TRBV27, with 10 nucleotides matching TRBD2. V was clipped by 5 bases and J by 3 bases; unmatched bases: 15. CDR1 MNHEY and CDR2 SMNVEV come from the germline V gene (reference sequence). This CDR3 region has 18 residues. The CDR3 sequence: CASSPRPRLAGSEETQYF. The CDR3 nucleotides read TGTGCCAGCAGTCCCCGCCCCCGACTAGCGGGCAGCGAAGAGACCCAGTACTTC.

This clonotype was recorded many times. The chain recombines TRBV12-3 or TRBV12-4 with TRBJ1-5, with D possibly TRBD1 on 6 matching bases. V dropped 5 bases and J dropped 0 bases, with 20 bases sitting between them. The CDR3 consists of 18 residues. CDR3 in amino acids: CASSLTRGGGYSNQPQHF. In nucleotides, the CDR3 is TGTGCCAGCAGTCTGACCAGGGGAGGAGGATATAGCAATCAGCCCCAGCATTTT.

This clonotype was counted a few times. The chain employs TRBV9 and TRBJ2-2; possibly TRBD1 or TRBD2 for D (5 bases each). The CDR3 spans 15 residues. The germline CDR1 and CDR2 sequences are SGDLS and YYNGEE. V gave up 0 bases and J gave up 5 bases, with 11 bases separating them. CDR3 bases: TGTGCCAGCAGCGTAGCGGGGCGGAAGACCGGGGAGCTGTTTTTT. It codes for CASSVAGRKTGELFF.

The CDR3 loop reads CASSERAGESYEQYF. CDR3 in DNA: TGTGCCAGCAGTGAAAGGGCAGGGGAGTCCTACGAGCAGTACTTC. The chain has TRBV6-1 and TRBJ2-7; a weak D match, TRBD1 (6 bases). Trimming cost V 2 bases and J 1 base, with 12 bases left between them. The V gene's germline CDR1 is MNHNS and CDR2 SASEGT. CDR3 size: 15 residues.

This clonotype has ten or more counts. The chain links TRBV11-2 to TRBJ2-2; D remains ambiguous. Germline V lookup: CDR1 SGHAT, CDR2 FQNNGV. The CDR3 has 16 residues. Deletions cut 3 bases from V and 0 bases from J, with 11 bases between. CDR3 loop: CASSLRGAPNTGELFF. CDR3 DNA: TGTGCCAGCAGCTTGCGCGGAGCTCCGAACACCGGGGAGCTGTTTTTT.

The chain joins TRBV6-2 or TRBV6-3 to TRBJ1-4, with D perhaps matching TRBD1 (6 bases). CDR1 is MNHEY and CDR2 is SVGEGT in the germline V gene. Trimming pared 5 bases from V and 6 bases from J, leaving 16 bases between. The CDR3 loop spans 15 amino acids. The CDR3, as DNA: TGTGCCAGCAGTACGACAGGTCTTGCTGATGAAAAACTGTTTTTT. Translated, it gives CASSTTGLADEKLFF.

Ten or more counts support this clonotype. The V call is TRBV6-1, the J call TRBJ2-5, with a possible D match to TRBD2 (6 bases). This CDR3 spans 15 amino acids. Trimming pared 5 bases from V and 4 bases from J, leaving 17 bases between. Germline V gene data show CDR1 as MNHNS and CDR2 as SASEGT. The DNA of the CDR3 is TGTGCCAGCAGTTATTCACCGGGAGCACGAGAGACCCAGTACTTC. This codes for CASSYSPGARETQYF.